A selection of T cell receptor beta chains follows, all from one sample in a study of technical replicates of blood from a handful of donors. The protocol was immunoSEQ multiplex PCR, while the TCRdb copy is restricted to in-frame clones and leaves out a portion. The profile shows more than 55,000 clones, 91% of them singletons. Sequencing input: PBMCs. The receptor source for this set is a human donor in good health. Some clones in this sample may be carry-over from other donors' samples. CDR3s include the opening cysteine and the closing phenylalanine or tryptophan. The D gene is left open where the match is weak. For some rows the clone size is stated as once, few or many, or as a class when expanded; others skip it.

V gene: TRBV6-5; clone size: .; D gene: .; J gene: TRBJ2-7; CDR3 protein: CASRPGFSTPYEQYF; CDR3 DNA: TGTGCCAGCAGACCGGGGTTTTCCACTCCCTACGAGCAGTACTTC
V gene: TRBV5-5; clone size: once; D gene: TRBD2; J gene: TRBJ2-1; CDR3 protein: CASSLAGAPNNEQFF; CDR3 DNA: TGTGCCAGCAGCTTAGCGGGGGCTCCCAACAATGAGCAGTTCTTC
V gene: TRBV18; clone size: .; D gene: .; J gene: TRBJ2-4; CDR3 protein: CASSPDIAKNIQYF; CDR3 DNA: TGTGCCAGCTCACCCGACATAGCCAAAAACATTCAGTACTTC
V gene: TRBV19; clone size: .; D gene: .; J gene: TRBJ2-7; CDR3 protein: CASSIEGRGGEQYF; CDR3 DNA: TGTGCCAGTAGTATAGAGGGGAGAGGCGGCGAGCAGTACTTC
V gene: TRBV7-9; clone size: .; D gene: .; J gene: TRBJ1-1; CDR3 protein: CASSPIWPGAEAFF; CDR3 DNA: TGTGCCAGCAGCCCTATATGGCCGGGGGCTGAAGCTTTCTTT
V gene: TRBV7-2; clone size: .; D gene: TRBD1; J gene: TRBJ1-1; CDR3 protein: CASSLELRTGRSEAFF; CDR3 DNA: TGTGCCAGCAGCTTAGAGTTGAGGACAGGGCGATCTGAAGCTTTCTTT
V gene: TRBV4-2; clone size: .; D gene: .; J gene: TRBJ2-2; CDR3 protein: CASSQDFGSGAGELFF; CDR3 DNA: TGTGCCAGCAGCCAAGATTTCGGTAGCGGAGCCGGGGAGCTGTTTTTT
V gene: TRBV30; clone size: .; D gene: TRBD2; J gene: TRBJ2-2; CDR3 protein: CAWSVWRLAGTGELFF; CDR3 DNA: TGTGCCTGGAGTGTCTGGCGTCTAGCGGGGACCGGGGAGCTGTTTTTT
V gene: TRBV7-6; clone size: once; D gene: .; J gene: TRBJ2-2; CDR3 protein: CASSLGGGTGELFF; CDR3 DNA: TGTGCCAGCAGCTTAGGAGGCGGAACCGGGGAGCTGTTTTTT
V gene: TRBV7-7; clone size: .; D gene: TRBD1; J gene: TRBJ2-5; CDR3 protein: CASSPWDSQETQYF; CDR3 DNA: TGTGCCAGCAGCCCATGGGACAGCCAAGAGACCCAGTACTTC
V gene: TRBV4-2; clone size: .; D gene: TRBD1; J gene: TRBJ2-5; CDR3 protein: CASSQRHGQGAGETQYF; CDR3 DNA: TGTGCCAGCAGCCAGCGACACGGACAGGGGGCGGGGGAGACCCAGTACTTC
V gene: TRBV7-3; clone size: .; D gene: .; J gene: TRBJ2-1; CDR3 protein: CASSLKGSSYNEQFF; CDR3 DNA: TGTGCCAGCAGCTTAAAAGGGAGCTCCTACAATGAGCAGTTCTTC
V gene: TRBV13; clone size: once; D gene: TRBD2; J gene: TRBJ2-3; CDR3 protein: CASSRSGGAGGTDTQYF; CDR3 DNA: TGTGCCAGCAGCAGAAGCGGGGGGGCCGGTGGCACAGATACGCAGTATTTT
V gene: TRBV5-1; clone size: .; D gene: .; J gene: TRBJ1-2; CDR3 protein: CASSLVGGYGYTF; CDR3 DNA: TGCGCCAGCAGCTTGGTAGGGGGCTATGGCTACACCTTC
V gene: TRBV6-5; clone size: .; D gene: .; J gene: TRBJ2-2; CDR3 protein: CASSLSTGDTGELFF; CDR3 DNA: TGTGCCAGCAGTCTCTCCACCGGGGACACCGGGGAGCTGTTTTTT
V gene: TRBV13; clone size: .; D gene: .; J gene: TRBJ1-4; CDR3 protein: CASSLAGTTTNEKLFF; CDR3 DNA: TGTGCCAGCAGCTTAGCAGGGACTACCACTAATGAAAAACTGTTTTTT
V gene: TRBV30; clone size: .; D gene: TRBD1; J gene: TRBJ1-5; CDR3 protein: CACDRGMGQPQHF; CDR3 DNA: TGTGCCTGCGACAGGGGGATGGGACAGCCCCAGCATTTT
V gene: TRBV6-5; clone size: once; D gene: .; J gene: TRBJ2-3; CDR3 protein: CASSYRGITDTQYF; CDR3 DNA: TGTGCCAGCAGTTATCGGGGGATCACAGATACGCAGTATTTT
V gene: TRBV6-1; clone size: .; D gene: .; J gene: TRBJ1-3; CDR3 protein: CASSADRPRGNTIYF; CDR3 DNA: TGTGCCAGCAGTGCTGACAGGCCTCGGGGAAACACCATATATTTT
V gene: TRBV7-9; clone size: .; D gene: .; J gene: TRBJ1-4; CDR3 protein: CASSHFVAGLEKLFF; CDR3 DNA: TGTGCCAGCAGCCACTTCGTGGCAGGTTTAGAAAAACTGTTTTTT
V gene: TRBV11-2; clone size: .; D gene: TRBD1; J gene: TRBJ1-1; CDR3 protein: CASSLDRVGTEAFF; CDR3 DNA: TGTGCCAGCAGCCTTGACAGGGTGGGCACTGAAGCTTTCTTT
V gene: TRBV5-1; clone size: .; D gene: .; J gene: TRBJ2-5; CDR3 protein: CASSLSDTQETQYF; CDR3 DNA: TGCGCCAGCAGCTTGTCGGACACCCAAGAGACCCAGTACTTC
V gene: TRBV9; clone size: .; D gene: .; J gene: TRBJ1-1; CDR3 protein: CASSTGSGGNTEAFF; CDR3 DNA: TGTGCCAGCTCCACGGGGTCGGGGGGGAACACTGAAGCTTTCTTT
V gene: TRBV5-1; clone size: .; D gene: TRBD2; J gene: TRBJ2-2; CDR3 protein: CASKREGPNTGELFF; CDR3 DNA: TGCGCCAGCAAGCGGGAGGGCCCGAACACCGGGGAGCTGTTTTTT
V gene: TRBV6-5; clone size: .; D gene: TRBD1; J gene: TRBJ2-5; CDR3 protein: CASRRGTGVETQYF; CDR3 DNA: TGTGCCAGCAGAAGAGGGACAGGGGTAGAGACCCAGTACTTC
V gene: TRBV2; clone size: .; D gene: .; J gene: TRBJ1-1; CDR3 protein: CASMGPRENTEAFF; CDR3 DNA: TGTGCCAGCATGGGCCCCCGGGAGAACACTGAAGCTTTCTTT
V gene: TRBV7-8; clone size: .; D gene: .; J gene: TRBJ2-1; CDR3 protein: CASSPLGGGRTYNEQFF; CDR3 DNA: TGTGCCAGCAGCCCCCTGGGAGGAGGGCGGACTTACAATGAGCAGTTCTTC
V gene: TRBV5-1; clone size: .; D gene: .; J gene: TRBJ1-3; CDR3 protein: CASSLTGANSGNTIYF; CDR3 DNA: TGCGCCAGCAGCTTGACAGGCGCGAACTCTGGAAACACCATATATTTT
V gene: TRBV6-5; clone size: .; D gene: .; J gene: TRBJ1-2; CDR3 protein: CASSYFDGGGYTF; CDR3 DNA: TGTGCCAGCAGTTATTTCGACGGGGGTGGCTACACCTTC
V gene: TRBV30; clone size: .; D gene: TRBD2; J gene: TRBJ2-2; CDR3 protein: CAWKGTSANTGELFF; CDR3 DNA: TGTGCCTGGAAGGGGACTAGCGCGAACACCGGGGAGCTGTTTTTT
V gene: TRBV5-8; clone size: .; D gene: TRBD1; J gene: TRBJ2-6; CDR3 protein: CASSLETGTGANVLTF; CDR3 DNA: TGTGCCAGCAGCTTGGAGACAGGGACGGGGGCCAACGTCCTGACTTTC
V gene: TRBV5-1; clone size: .; D gene: .; J gene: TRBJ2-1; CDR3 protein: CASSSPKASSYNEQFF; CDR3 DNA: TGCGCCAGCAGCTCTCCGAAGGCTAGCTCCTACAATGAGCAGTTCTTC
V gene: TRBV5-1; clone size: .; D gene: TRBD2; J gene: TRBJ2-1; CDR3 protein: CASSLATGGAYNEQFF; CDR3 DNA: TGCGCCAGCAGCTTGGCCACGGGGGGGGCTTACAATGAGCAGTTCTTC
V gene: TRBV6-1; clone size: .; D gene: TRBD2; J gene: TRBJ2-3; CDR3 protein: CASSEGLAASTDTQYF; CDR3 DNA: TGTGCCAGCAGTGAGGGACTAGCAGCTAGCACAGATACGCAGTATTTT
V gene: TRBV28; clone size: .; D gene: .; J gene: TRBJ2-6; CDR3 protein: CASRESGQPGANVLTF; CDR3 DNA: TGTGCCAGCAGGGAGAGCGGGCAACCTGGGGCCAACGTCCTGACTTTC
V gene: TRBV7-2; clone size: .; D gene: .; J gene: TRBJ1-2; CDR3 protein: CASSLEGIYGYTF; CDR3 DNA: TGTGCCAGCAGCTTAGAGGGGATATATGGCTACACCTTC
V gene: TRBV7-9; clone size: .; D gene: TRBD2; J gene: TRBJ2-3; CDR3 protein: CASGRREGRADTQYF; CDR3 DNA: TGTGCCAGCGGTCGGCGGGAGGGCCGGGCAGATACGCAGTATTTT
V gene: TRBV7-9; clone size: .; D gene: .; J gene: TRBJ1-6; CDR3 protein: CASSWKQGTPLHF; CDR3 DNA: TGTGCCAGCAGCTGGAAACAGGGTACACCCCTCCACTTT
V gene: TRBV7-2; clone size: .; D gene: .; J gene: TRBJ1-1; CDR3 protein: CASSLLYGATEAFF; CDR3 DNA: TGTGCCAGCAGCTTATTGTATGGGGCAACTGAAGCTTTCTTT
V gene: TRBV5-1; clone size: .; D gene: TRBD2; J gene: TRBJ2-7; CDR3 protein: CASSLGLATSVLYEQYF; CDR3 DNA: TGCGCCAGCAGCTTGGGGTTAGCGACTAGCGTTCTCTACGAGCAGTACTTC
V gene: TRBV5-1; clone size: .; D gene: .; J gene: TRBJ2-1; CDR3 protein: CASSPDSFGEQFF; CDR3 DNA: TGCGCCAGCAGCCCCGACTCGTTCGGGGAGCAGTTCTTC
V gene: TRBV4-1; clone size: .; D gene: TRBD2; J gene: TRBJ2-3; CDR3 protein: CASSQISGSTDTQYF; CDR3 DNA: TGCGCCAGCAGCCAGATTAGCGGGAGCACAGATACGCAGTATTTT
V gene: TRBV18; clone size: once; D gene: TRBD1; J gene: TRBJ1-1; CDR3 protein: CASSLDRVVTEAFF; CDR3 DNA: TGTGCCAGCTCTCTGGACAGGGTAGTCACTGAAGCTTTCTTT
V gene: TRBV9; clone size: .; D gene: TRBD2; J gene: TRBJ2-1; CDR3 protein: CASSKTSGGPGNEQFF; CDR3 DNA: TGTGCCAGCAGCAAGACTAGCGGGGGGCCGGGGAATGAGCAGTTCTTC
V gene: TRBV4-1; clone size: .; D gene: .; J gene: TRBJ2-3; CDR3 protein: CASSQDPQGTDTQYF; CDR3 DNA: TGCGCCAGCAGCCAAGATCCACAGGGCACAGATACGCAGTATTTT
V gene: TRBV9; clone size: once; D gene: .; J gene: TRBJ2-7; CDR3 protein: CASSPGGLEQYF; CDR3 DNA: TGTGCCAGCAGCCCCGGAGGTCTGGAGCAGTACTTC
V gene: TRBV18; clone size: .; D gene: .; J gene: TRBJ1-2; CDR3 protein: CASSPQSENYGYTF; CDR3 DNA: TGTGCCAGCTCACCACAGTCGGAGAACTATGGCTACACCTTC
V gene: TRBV7-9; clone size: .; D gene: .; J gene: TRBJ2-3; CDR3 protein: CASRAGGTGGTDTQYF; CDR3 DNA: TGTGCCAGCAGGGCCGGAGGGACGGGGGGCACAGATACGCAGTATTTT
V gene: TRBV5-1; clone size: .; D gene: TRBD1; J gene: TRBJ1-1; CDR3 protein: CASEQGPWNTEAFF; CDR3 DNA: TGCGCCAGCGAACAGGGGCCCTGGAACACTGAAGCTTTCTTT
V gene: TRBV10-2; clone size: .; D gene: .; J gene: TRBJ1-6; CDR3 protein: CASRAGRNSPLHF; CDR3 DNA: TGCGCCAGCAGAGCAGGGAGGAATTCACCCCTCCACTTT
V gene: TRBV6-6; clone size: .; D gene: .; J gene: TRBJ2-2; CDR3 protein: CASSPSRGGTGELFF; CDR3 DNA: TGTGCCAGCAGCCCTAGCAGGGGTGGGACCGGGGAGCTGTTTTTT
V gene: TRBV9; clone size: .; D gene: TRBD2; J gene: TRBJ2-1; CDR3 protein: CASSASGSSYNEQFF; CDR3 DNA: TGTGCCAGCAGCGCGAGCGGGAGCTCCTACAATGAGCAGTTCTTC
V gene: TRBV30; clone size: .; D gene: TRBD1; J gene: TRBJ1-4; CDR3 protein: CAWSASGTGREKLFF; CDR3 DNA: TGTGCCTGGAGTGCATCCGGGACAGGGAGGGAAAAACTGTTTTTT
V gene: TRBV7-2; clone size: .; D gene: .; J gene: TRBJ1-2; CDR3 protein: CASSAPGQTNGYTF; CDR3 DNA: TGTGCCAGCAGCGCACCCGGACAGACTAACGGCTACACCTTC